This paragraph covers one T cell receptor beta chain sequence. Its antigen is unidentified. PCR amplification relied on 60 Vbeta primers (plus 13 Jbeta primers). Profiling relied on immunoSEQ multiplex PCR, and the TCRdb table lists in-frame clones only, not all of them. This sample has about 170,000 clones, with more than 60% found just once. The data belong to a study of cytomegalovirus exposure and HLA in healthy donors. Turning to the study itself: Among the approximately 410 genotyped donors, less than 85% were placed in the Caucasian-associated ancestry cluster.

Germline V lookup: CDR1 SGHTA, CDR2 FQGNSA. The CDR3 extends over 18 amino acids. Trimming took 6 bases from V and 1 from J; bases not matched to a gene: 13. Broader study findings: An observed cluster of highly shared sequence variants was recorded as a likely sequencing artifact. The classifier reportedly diagnosed cytomegalovirus status with high sensitivity and specificity.

The TCR was taken from a woman between 45 and 60 years old in good health and CMV-seropositive. The rearrangement joins TRBV7-2 to TRBJ2-2; 8 nucleotides align to TRBD2. The sequenced sample was PBMCs. CDR3 amino acids: CASSLILLAGLNTGELFF. For the CDR3, the DNA is TGTGCCAGCAGTTTAATCCTTCTAGCGGGCCTGAACACCGGGGAGCTGTTTTTT.